The 18 T cell receptor beta chains below all came from one sample that was sequenced in a study of blood T cells in healthy people across ages (dated by TCRdb to between 2014 and 2017). Library creation used 5' RACE. TCRdb records Illumina HiSeq 2500 as the sequencer. A second PCR of roughly 7 to 11 cycles was performed with a sample-barcoded 5' primer and a J-beta primer mix. The raw public reads went through TCRdb reprocessing: fastp at Q25, MiXCR clone calling, in-frame beta chains kept. Merged by CDR3 protein, the rows form single entries marked with the most common genes and DNA. For this sample the table gives 700,000 to 900,000 distinct CDR3 sequences, of which 50% to 65% were detected only once. In total, the top ten clones hold about 38% of the sample. The sample consisted of blood. The source is a man older than 75 in good health.

This clonotype was seen only a few times. This CDR3 is CSAAPAGTSNYGYTF. The CDR3, as DNA: TGCAGTGCTGCTCCAGCCGGGACAAGTAACTATGGCTACACCTTC. This sequence joins TRBV20-1 and TRBJ1-2, with D possibly TRBD1 on 6 matching bases. Trimming cost V 5 bases and J 1 base, with 17 bases left between them. The germline V gene encodes CDR1 DFQATT and CDR2 SNEGSKA (reference sequence). The CDR3 consists of 15 residues.

The rearrangement uses TRBV3-1 and TRBJ2-3; D possibly corresponds to TRBD2 (5 bases). V lost 2 bases and J 6 bases, leaving 6 bases between the germline ends. This CDR3 contains 12 residues. Germline loops: CDR1 LGHDT, CDR2 YNNKEL (reference sequence). This CDR3 reads CASSQRRDTQYF. Here the CDR3 DNA reads TGTGCCAGCAGCCAACGGAGGGATACGCAGTATTTT.

In this sample, this clonotype turned up a few times. The chain employs TRBV29-1 and TRBJ2-5; possibly TRBD1 or TRBD2 for D (5 bases each). The length of the CDR3 is 13 residues. V lost 4 bases and J 4 bases, leaving 13 bases between the germline ends. Germline loops: CDR1 SQVTM, CDR2 ANQGSEA. DNA for the CDR3: TGCAGCGTTGGTGAGGGGACGTTAGAGACCCAGTACTTC. Protein sequence: CSVGEGTLETQYF.

The chain is built from TRBV27 and TRBJ2-7, with 10 bases fitting TRBD2. The CDR3 covers 16 residues. Germline lookup yields CDR1 MNHEY and CDR2 SMNVEV (reference sequence). Trimming at V came to 1 base and at J to 4 bases, leaving 7 bases not matched to a gene. The CDR3 sequence: CASSLFPSGSKYEQYF. For the CDR3, the DNA is TGTGCCAGCAGTTTATTTCCTAGCGGGAGTAAGTACGAGCAGTACTTC.

This clonotype was counted only a few times. This rearrangement joins TRBV5-4 to TRBJ2-1, with 11 bases identical to TRBD2. Germline CDR1 SGHNT, CDR2 YYREEE (reference sequence). The V segment lost 4 bases and the J segment 2 bases; nucleotides outside the gene matches: 5. This CDR3 comprises 16 residues. The CDR3 DNA reads TGTGCCAGCAGCACCGGGGGACTAGCGGCCTACAATGAGCAGTTCTTC. Its translation is CASSTGGLAAYNEQFF.

V is TRBV2 and J is TRBJ2-2; 12 bases line up with TRBD2. The J segment lost 7 bases and the V segment lost 6 bases, leaving 6 bases of the junction unmatched. Germline loops: CDR1 SNHLY, CDR2 FYNNEI. The CDR3 sequence is 15 residues long. The CDR3 loop is CASSETSGRGGELFF. The CDR3 DNA reads TGTGCCAGCAGCGAGACTAGCGGGAGAGGCGGGGAGCTGTTTTTT.

To note about this clonotype: A junction boundary mismatches the germline segment, possibly from a read error. CDR3 in amino acids: CANSSGATDTQYF. The CDR3 DNA reads TGTGCCAACAGTTCAGGAGCCACAGATACGCAGTATTTT. The V gene is TRBV12-3 or TRBV12-4, the J gene TRBJ2-3, with D uncertain. The CDR3 spans 13 residues.

The chain combines TRBV5-1 with TRBJ1-3; perhaps TRBD1 as D (6 bases). CDR3 length: 16 amino acids. Germline V gene sequence: CDR1 SGHRS, CDR2 YFSETQ. Trimming took 5 bases from V and 0 from J, leaving 15 bases between them. As DNA, the CDR3 is TGCGCCAGCAGGTACACGACAGGCGACTCTGGAAACACCATATATTTT. Its translation: CASRYTTGDSGNTIYF.

V usage is TRBV3-1 and J usage is TRBJ2-1; perhaps TRBD1 as D (8 bases). Trimming removed 10 bases at V and 8 bases at J, with 33 bases between. The CDR3 totals 18 residues. CDR1 and CDR2 (germline): LGHDT, YNNKEL (reference sequence). Written as DNA, the CDR3 is TGTGCCACTGGTGCCGGGCGCCGACTAGCCCAGGGGGCGGATGAGCAGTTCTTC. Amino acids: CATGAGRRLAQGADEQFF.

The chain combines TRBV20-1 with TRBJ2-3; D tentatively reads TRBD1 or TRBD2 (6 bases each). The CDR3 totals 14 residues. Trimming shortened V by 6 bases and J by 2 bases, and 15 bases separated the two germline ends. CDR1 and CDR2 (germline): DFQATT, SNEGSKA (reference sequence). The CDR3 loop reads CSAQRGPYTDTQYF. The CDR3 coding sequence is TGCAGTGCCCAACGGGGGCCCTACACAGATACGCAGTATTTT.

This CDR3 is CASSLERGIPSYEQYF. CDR3 DNA sequence: TGTGCCAGCAGCTTAGAGCGCGGGATCCCCTCCTACGAGCAGTACTTC. The V call is TRBV11-2, the J call TRBJ2-7; possible D gene TRBD2, 6 bases. The V end lost 0 bases, the J end lost 0 bases, and 12 bases lay between the germline ends. The CDR3 spans 16 residues. Germline CDR1 and CDR2: SGHAT and FQNNGV.

The chain couples TRBV20-1 to TRBJ2-1, with 8 nucleotides matching TRBD2. The CDR3 spans 15 residues. In germline, CDR1 is DFQATT, CDR2 SNEGSKA (reference sequence). The junction had 13 bases not matched to a gene; V was cut back by 6 bases and J by 6 bases. CDR3 sequence reads: CSARGLLAAINEQFF. CDR3 DNA sequence: TGCAGTGCCCGCGGGCTACTAGCGGCAATCAATGAGCAGTTCTTC.

The chain employs TRBV6-1 and TRBJ2-7; 11 bases match TRBD1. The CDR3 contains 16 residues. The V gene end was trimmed by 1 base and the J gene end by 0 bases; junction bases not matched to a gene: 2. Germline V CDR1 and CDR2: MNHNS, SASEGT. DNA of the CDR3: TGTGCCAGCAGTGAAGAGGGGACAGGGGGCTCCTACGAGCAGTACTTC. This gives the protein CASSEEGTGGSYEQYF.

This chain links TRBV24-1 with TRBJ2-1, with D uncertain. The CDR3 runs to 16 residues. Trimming left V 3 bases short and J 0 bases short, with 11 bases between. Germline V gene sequence: CDR1 KGHDR, CDR2 SFDVKD. The CDR3 is CATSDLKNPSYNEQFF. In nucleotides, the CDR3 is TGTGCCACCAGTGATCTAAAGAATCCCTCCTACAATGAGCAGTTCTTC.

The V and J genes are TRBV20-1 and TRBJ2-1; D tentatively reads TRBD1 or TRBD2 (5 bases each). Trimming stripped 0 bases from V and 5 bases from J, with 14 bases between. CDR3 length: 15 residues. Germline V gene lookup returns CDR1 DFQATT and CDR2 SNEGSKA (reference sequence). CDR3 in DNA: TGCAGTGCTAGAGAAGAGGGGCTGTGGAACAATGAGCAGTTCTTC. It yields the protein CSAREEGLWNNEQFF.

This chain connects TRBV29-1 to TRBJ2-7; no clear D gene. From germline, CDR1 is SQVTM and CDR2 ANQGSEA. Trimming took 0 bases from V and 3 from J, leaving 9 bases between them. The CDR3 has 13 amino acids. The CDR3 bases are TGCAGCGTTGAAGATCTGGTGGGCTACGAGCAGTACTTC. This sequence encodes CSVEDLVGYEQYF.

This clonotype showed up just once. The limits of the CDR3 on the DNA are not certain, so only TCRdb's listed CDR3 is given. The V call is TRBV20-1, the J call TRBJ2-3; TRBD1 was called by the table and not checked on the DNA. The CDR3 spans 20 amino acids, including both terminal residues. Germline V gives CDR1 DFQATT, CDR2 SNEGSKA (reference sequence). CDR3 amino acids: CSASSPPGQGTRFLADTQYF.

The rearrangement links TRBV12-5 to TRBJ2-1, with 8 bases identical to TRBD2. Trimming removed 0 bases from V and 6 bases from J; junction bases left unmatched: 10. CDR1 LGHNT and CDR2 FRNRAP come from the germline V gene. The CDR3 length is 17 residues. CDR3 sequence: CASGLVLSGSYPNEQFF. The CDR3 nucleotides are TGTGCTAGTGGTTTGGTACTCAGCGGGAGCTATCCCAATGAGCAGTTCTTC.